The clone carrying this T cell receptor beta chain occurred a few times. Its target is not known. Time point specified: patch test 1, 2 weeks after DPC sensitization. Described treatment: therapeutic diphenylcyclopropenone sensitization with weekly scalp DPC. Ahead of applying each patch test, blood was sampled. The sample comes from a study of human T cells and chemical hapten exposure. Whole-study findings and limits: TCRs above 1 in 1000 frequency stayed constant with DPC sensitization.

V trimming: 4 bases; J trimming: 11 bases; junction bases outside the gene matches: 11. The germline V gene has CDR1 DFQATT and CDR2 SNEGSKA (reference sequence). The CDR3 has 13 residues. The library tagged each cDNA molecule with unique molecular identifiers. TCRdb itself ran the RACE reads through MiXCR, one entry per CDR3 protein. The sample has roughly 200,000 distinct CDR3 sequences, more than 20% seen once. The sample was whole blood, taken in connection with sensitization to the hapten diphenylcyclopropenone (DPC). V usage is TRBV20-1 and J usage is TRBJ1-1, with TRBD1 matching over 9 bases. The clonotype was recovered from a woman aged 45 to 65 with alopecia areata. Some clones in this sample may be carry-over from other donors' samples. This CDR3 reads CSAILSGTGSAFF. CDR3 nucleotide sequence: TGCAGTGCTATCCTTTCCGGGACAGGGTCCGCTTTCTTT.